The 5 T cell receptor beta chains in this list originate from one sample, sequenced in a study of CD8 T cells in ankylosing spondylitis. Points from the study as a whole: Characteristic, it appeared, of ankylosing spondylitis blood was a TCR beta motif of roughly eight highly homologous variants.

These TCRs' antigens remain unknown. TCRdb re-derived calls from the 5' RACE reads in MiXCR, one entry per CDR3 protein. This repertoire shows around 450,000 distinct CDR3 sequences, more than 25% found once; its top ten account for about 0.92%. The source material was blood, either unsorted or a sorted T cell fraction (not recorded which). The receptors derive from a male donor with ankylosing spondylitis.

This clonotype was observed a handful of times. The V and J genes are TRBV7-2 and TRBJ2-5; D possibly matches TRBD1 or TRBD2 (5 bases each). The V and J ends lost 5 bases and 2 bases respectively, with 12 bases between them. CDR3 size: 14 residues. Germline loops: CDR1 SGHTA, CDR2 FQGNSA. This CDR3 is CASSKRGEQETQYF. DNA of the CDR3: TGTGCCAGCAGCAAACGGGGCGAACAAGAGACCCAGTACTTC.

CDR3 region: CASSSSQGSYEQYF. In DNA form, the CDR3 reads TGTGCCAGCAGCTCCTCACAGGGGTCCTACGAGCAGTACTTC. V and J are TRBV5-6 and TRBJ2-7; 7 bases are a match to TRBD1. This CDR3 is 14 amino acids long. V shed 3 bases and J 1 base; nucleotides not matched to a gene: 4. Germline V gives CDR1 SGHDT, CDR2 YYEEEE.

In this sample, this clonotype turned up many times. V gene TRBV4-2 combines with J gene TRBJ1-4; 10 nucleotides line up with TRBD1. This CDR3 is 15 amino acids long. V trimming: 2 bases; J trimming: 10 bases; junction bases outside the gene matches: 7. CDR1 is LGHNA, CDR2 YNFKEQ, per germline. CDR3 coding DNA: TGTGCCAGCAGCCAAACGGGACAGGGGAGCGGAAAACTGTTTTTT. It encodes CASSQTGQGSGKLFF.

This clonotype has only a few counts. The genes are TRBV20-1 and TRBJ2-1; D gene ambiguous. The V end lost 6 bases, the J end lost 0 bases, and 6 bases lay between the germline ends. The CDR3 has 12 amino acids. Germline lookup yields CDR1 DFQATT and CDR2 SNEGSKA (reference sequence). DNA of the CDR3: TGCAGTGCAGAGAGCTCCTACAATGAGCAGTTCTTC. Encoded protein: CSAESSYNEQFF.

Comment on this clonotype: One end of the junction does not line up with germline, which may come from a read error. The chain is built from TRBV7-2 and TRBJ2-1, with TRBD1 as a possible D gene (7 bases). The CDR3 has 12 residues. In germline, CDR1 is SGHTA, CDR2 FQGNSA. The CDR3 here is CASSLGRQGGLF. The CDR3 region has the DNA TGTGCCAGCAGCTTAGGTAGACAGGGAGGACTCTTC.